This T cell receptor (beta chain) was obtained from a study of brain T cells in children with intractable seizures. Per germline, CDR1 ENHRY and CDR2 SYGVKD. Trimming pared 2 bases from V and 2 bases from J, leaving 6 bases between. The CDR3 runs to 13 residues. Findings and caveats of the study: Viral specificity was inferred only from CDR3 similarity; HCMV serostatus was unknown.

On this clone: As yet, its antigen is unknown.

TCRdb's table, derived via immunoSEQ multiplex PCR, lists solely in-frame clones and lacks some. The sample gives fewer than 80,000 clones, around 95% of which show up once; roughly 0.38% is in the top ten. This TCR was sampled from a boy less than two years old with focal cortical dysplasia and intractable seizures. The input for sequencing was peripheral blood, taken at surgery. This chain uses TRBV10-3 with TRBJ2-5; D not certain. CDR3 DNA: TGTGCCATCAGTGAGCCTATTCAAGAGACCCAGTACTTC. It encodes CAISEPIQETQYF.